The 7 T cell receptor delta chains below come from one sample, sequenced in a study of gamma-delta T cells after stem cell transplantation. TCRdb called clones anew from the RT-PCR reads with CATT. This repertoire shows 2,000 to 2,500 delta-chain clones, around 4.1% found once; its top ten account for approximately 40%. The sample consisted of gamma-delta T cells. Receptors originate from a human donor. It is not recorded whose cells these are; they may come from a transplant donor.

For this clone: One junction end disagrees with the germline gene, perhaps due to a read error. This specimen includes other DNA sequences encoding the same CDR3. The V and J genes are TRDV2 and TRDJ1; no firm D call. The CDR3 is 17 residues long. CDR1 is GEAIGNYY, CDR2 EKD, per germline. CDR3 region: CACDGLGPERDTDKLIF. The CDR3 DNA follows: TGCGCCTGTGACGGTTTGGGACCGGAAAGGGACACCGATAAACTCATCTTT.

This clone was detected only a few times. A much more abundant neighbour one base away suggests this may be a read error. This sample includes further DNA sequences coding for the same CDR3. This chain uses TRDV2 with TRDJ1; 9 bases line up with TRDD3. The CDR3 length is 19 residues. Germline V gene sequence: CDR1 GEAIGNYY, CDR2 EKD. In DNA, the CDR3 is TGTGCCTGCGACACCGTCCCTACGCTAAGGGGGATACCCACCGATAAACTCATCTTT. Residues: CACDTVPTLRGIPTDKLIF.

This clone showed up just a few times. This DNA translates differently at residue 10 from the TCRdb protein, which is that of a much larger clone; a read error is likely, and the protein shown is the DNA's own translation. The V call is TRDV2, the J call TRDJ3; no definite D call. From germline, CDR1 is GEAIGNYY and CDR2 EKD. The CDR3 covers 15 residues. The CDR3 here is CACDEVLRDARQMFF. The CDR3 DNA reads as TGTGCCTGTGACGAGGTTCTACGGGACGCCCGACAGATGTTTTTC.

This clone is classed as medium-sized. Being one base from a much bigger clone, this may be a read error. The same CDR3 arises from other DNA sequences in this sample as well. The chain is built from TRDV2 and TRDJ1; 12 bases are a match to TRDD3. CDR1 and CDR2 (germline): GEAIGNYY, EKD. The CDR3 has 13 residues. The CDR3 coding sequence is TGCGCCTGTGACTCAATACTGGGGGATACCGTCATCTTT. Its translation is CACDSILGDTVIF.

This clone showed up just a few times. TCRdb shows a much larger clone's protein in place of this DNA's translation, and the two differ at residue 5, likely through a read error; the protein shown is translated from the DNA. This chain uses TRDV2 with TRDJ1; TRDD3 agrees at 9 bases. This CDR3 comprises 18 residues. Germline trimming cut 4 bases from V and 3 bases from J; bases unmatched to any gene: 17. Germline V gives CDR1 GEAIGNYY, CDR2 EKD. CDR3 nucleotides: TGTGCCTGTGAGTGGCTGAAGAATGCGGGGGATACTCCCGATAAACTCATCTTT. This codes for CACEWLKNAGDTPDKLIF.

By proportion, this clone is medium-sized. This chain uses TRDV3 with TRDJ1, with D maybe TRDD3 (5 bases). With 5 bases removed from V and 0 bases from J, the gap between germline ends came to 25 bases. The CDR3 spans 17 residues. From germline, CDR1 is TVYSNPD and CDR2 GDNSRS (reference sequence). The CDR3 reads CATWGGFWLPYTDKLIF. CDR3 bases: TGTGCCACTTGGGGTGGATTTTGGCTGCCGTACACCGATAAACTCATCTTT.

A few counts support this clone. A far larger clone is a single base away, which makes a read error likely. In the same sample, other DNA sequences code for this CDR3. The chain uses TRDV3 and TRDJ1; perhaps TRDD3 as D (5 bases). The V end lost 3 bases, the J end lost 3 bases, and 26 bases lay between the germline ends. Germline V gives CDR1 TVYSNPD, CDR2 GDNSRS (reference sequence). This CDR3 is built from 17 residues. The CDR3 region has the DNA TGTGCCTTGTTGCCCCCTCCCTCGGGGACTGGACCCGATAAACTCATCTTT. It is translated as CALLPPPSGTGPDKLIF.